This T cell receptor (beta chain) is from a study of blood T cell repertoires in COVID-19. The V gene lost 4 bases and the J gene lost 8 bases, with 18 bases spanning the gap. The CDR3 contains 14 residues. Germline CDR1 is SGHTS and CDR2 is YDEGEE. In the authors' workflow: Scientists estimated how many nucleated cells there were by amplifying reference gene primers. Sequencing was performed with immunoSEQ multiplex PCR; in TCRdb, only in-frame clones are kept and a portion is missing. The V and J calls and clone size come from that table; D and trimming were worked out from the DNA. The sample consists of about 170,000 clones, approximately 80% of them appearing once. This clone has only one observation.

This receptor was obtained from a man between 60 and 75 years old with acute or convalescent COVID-19. The sample consisted of peripheral blood. This chain connects TRBV5-8 to TRBJ1-2; D unclear. CDR3 in DNA: TGTGCCAGCAGCCGCCCTCTGCAGGCTCACGGCTACACCTTC. This gives the protein CASSRPLQAHGYTF.